Below, 30 T cell receptor beta chains from the same sample are listed, as sequenced in a study of T cells in Graves' hyperthyroidism and ophthalmopathy. The TCR beta CDR3 regions underwent amplification using RNA transcripts as the source. The HTBI primer set served for first-round RT-PCR of the TCR CDR3. TCRdb reprocessed the multiplex PCR reads via MiXCR and lists one record per CDR3 protein. Altogether around 190,000 distinct CDR3 sequences are present, 17% being singletons, with the ten largest covering roughly 55%. The sample consisted of blood. These receptors originate from a woman in her forties or fifties with Graves' hyperthyroidism.

The J gene is TRBJ2-4, the V gene TRBV29-1; D is perhaps TRBD2 (5 bases). The CDR3 is 15 amino acids. Germline V gives CDR1 SQVTM, CDR2 ANQGSEA. The V end was cut by 5 bases, the J end by 6 bases, with 20 bases between. CDR3 sequence (DNA): TGCAGCGTTCCTTCAGGAGGTTCCCTGGGAAACATTCAGTACTTC. This encodes CSVPSGGSLGNIQYF. Combining the CDR3 with reference TRBV29-1 and TRBJ2-4 gives the whole variable domain SAVISQKPSRDICQRGTSLTIQCQVDSQVTMMFWYRQQPGQSLTLIATANQGSEATYESGFVIDKFPISRPNLTFSTLTVSNMSPEDSSIYLCSVPSGGSLGNIQYFGAGTRLSVL.

This sequence joins TRBV9 and TRBJ2-3, with a tentative D call TRBD2 (6 bases). V lost 0 bases and J 3 bases, leaving 8 bases between the germline ends. The CDR3 length is 14 residues. The germline V gene has CDR1 SGDLS and CDR2 YYNGEE. The CDR3 DNA reads as TGTGCCAGCAGCGTAGTCGGGAGTACAGATACGCAGTATTTT. It yields the protein CASSVVGSTDTQYF.

This clonotype has a count of ten or more. V and J are TRBV2 and TRBJ2-1; 11 bases line up with TRBD2. Germline V CDR1 and CDR2: SNHLY, FYNNEI. The V segment lost 6 bases and the J segment 8 bases; nucleotides outside the gene matches: 6. The CDR3 totals 14 residues. The CDR3 protein is CASRDTSGSDEQFF. Here the CDR3 DNA reads TGTGCCAGCAGAGATACTAGCGGGAGCGATGAGCAGTTCTTC. Full variable domain (remainder filled in from reference TRBV2 and TRBJ2-1): EPEVTQTPSHQVTQMGQEVILRCVPISNHLYFYWYRQILGQKVEFLVSFYNNEISEKSEIFDDQFSVERPDGSNFTLKIRSTKLEDSAMYFCASRDTSGSDEQFFGPGTRLTVL.

This clonotype has more than one count but fewer than ten. V and J are TRBV5-1 and TRBJ2-7, with no clear D. V was trimmed by 1 base and J by 3 bases, leaving 8 bases between them. The CDR3 runs 13 residues. The germline V gene has CDR1 SGHRS and CDR2 YFSETQ. Here the CDR3 reads CASSLIRNYEQYF. DNA of the CDR3: TGCGCCAGCAGCTTGATTCGGAACTACGAGCAGTACTTC.

This clonotype came up a few times. V and J are TRBV7-9 and TRBJ2-5; 7 positions agree with TRBD2. With 5 bases clipped from V and 2 bases from J, the junction kept 8 bases outside the gene matches. CDR1 and CDR2 from the germline V gene are SEHNR and FQNEAQ (reference sequence). The CDR3 length is 15 residues. CDR3 loop: CASSPGRGTQETQYF. CDR3 nucleotides: TGTGCCAGCAGCCCAGGGAGGGGAACACAAGAGACCCAGTACTTC.

This clonotype was seen more than once but under ten times. The genes are TRBV19 and TRBJ1-2; 9 nucleotides align to TRBD1. This CDR3 has 15 residues. Germline V lookup: CDR1 LNHDA, CDR2 SQIVND (reference sequence). V lost 6 bases to trimming and J lost 5 bases; unmatched junction nucleotides: 10. CDR3 loop: CASRPGTGSGYGYTF. The CDR3 DNA sequence: TGTGCCAGTAGACCCGGGACAGGGTCGGGGTATGGCTACACCTTC. The variable domain in full, completed from reference TRBV19 and TRBJ1-2, reads DGGITQSPKYLFRKEGQNVTLSCEQNLNHDAMYWYRQDPGQGLRLIYYSQIVNDFQKGDIAEGYSVSREKKESFPLTVTSAQKNPTAFYLCASRPGTGSGYGYTFGSGTRLTVV.

V gene TRBV28 combines with J gene TRBJ2-3, with 10 bases matching TRBD2. The trim removed 4 bases at V and 3 bases at J, leaving 7 bases unmatched. This CDR3 region has 16 residues. Germline CDR1 MDHEN, CDR2 SYDVKM. The CDR3: CASSSTAGGFTDTQYF. In DNA form, the CDR3 reads TGTGCCAGCAGTTCGACAGCGGGAGGGTTTACAGATACGCAGTATTTT.

This clonotype has ten or more counts. The V call is TRBV20-1, the J call TRBJ2-3; D is unresolved. The germline gives CDR1 DFQATT, CDR2 SNEGSKA (reference sequence). Trimming stripped 3 bases from V and 0 bases from J, with 13 bases between. The CDR3 consists of 15 residues. CDR3 sequence reads: CSARGLLLSTDTQYF. CDR3 bases: TGCAGTGCTAGGGGCCTGTTGCTTAGCACAGATACGCAGTATTTT.

The chain uses TRBV19 and TRBJ2-1; D unresolved. Germline CDR1 LNHDA, CDR2 SQIVND (reference sequence). Trimming removed 5 bases from V and 2 bases from J, with 13 bases in between. The CDR3 totals 15 residues. The chain's CDR3 is CASSARPDPYNEQFF. CDR3 DNA: TGTGCCAGTAGTGCTAGGCCAGATCCCTACAATGAGCAGTTCTTC.

The rearrangement uses TRBV13 and TRBJ2-7; 11 bases fit TRBD2. The CDR3 loop spans 17 amino acids. In germline, CDR1 is PRHDT, CDR2 FYEKMQ (reference sequence). Germline trimming cut 5 bases from V and 1 base from J; bases unmatched to any gene: 10. CDR3 amino acids: CASSAPLAGGPSYEQYF. The CDR3 DNA follows: TGTGCCAGCAGCGCCCCTCTAGCGGGAGGCCCTTCCTACGAGCAGTACTTC.

This clonotype was seen a few times. The chain is built from TRBV20-1 and TRBJ1-1; D is perhaps TRBD1 (6 bases). This CDR3 has 13 amino acids. The V end was cut by 6 bases, the J end by 3 bases, with 14 bases between. Germline loops: CDR1 DFQATT, CDR2 SNEGSKA (reference sequence). The CDR3 bases are TGCAGTGCCCTCAAGGACAGATACACTGAAGCTTTCTTT. This sequence encodes CSALKDRYTEAFF.

In its sample, this clonotype was seen many times. The gene calls are TRBV27 and TRBJ1-6; D remains ambiguous. Germline CDR1 is MNHEY and CDR2 is SMNVEV (reference sequence). With 1 base removed from V and 7 bases from J, the gap between germline ends came to 11 bases. The CDR3 is 15 amino acids. The CDR3 DNA is TGTGCCAGCAGTTTATATCGGGAAAAAAATTCACCCCTCCACTTT. Its protein is CASSLYREKNSPLHF.

Ten or more counts support this clonotype. The chain has TRBV12-3 or TRBV12-4 and TRBJ1-1; D remains unclear. The V end lost 2 bases, the J end lost 0 bases, and 4 bases lay between the germline ends. The CDR3 covers 13 residues. CDR3 bases: TGTGCCAGCAGTTTACGGATGAACACTGAAGCTTTCTTT. Translated, it gives CASSLRMNTEAFF.

In regard to this clonotype: A much larger clone lies a single base off, so this may be a read error. The conserved final phenylalanine or tryptophan is absent from the CDR3, which likely points to a read error. The chain carries TRBV27 and TRBJ2-1, with a weak D call TRBD2 (6 bases). Germline V gives CDR1 MNHEY, CDR2 SMNVEV (reference sequence). Trimming removed 7 bases at V and 6 bases at J, with 10 bases between. The CDR3 runs 12 residues. CDR3 DNA sequence: TGTGCCAGCATGGGACTCCTCAATGAGCAGTTCTCC. Its translation is CASMGLLNEQFS.

This clonotype has at least ten counts. The chain couples TRBV5-1 to TRBJ2-7; 7 bases are shared with TRBD2. CDR1 is SGHRS and CDR2 is YFSETQ in the germline V gene. This CDR3 region has 15 residues. Trimming at V came to 0 bases and at J to 0 bases, leaving 3 bases not matched to a gene. The CDR3 DNA follows: TGCGCCAGCAGCTTGGGCGGGAGCGACTCCTACGAGCAGTACTTC. It yields the protein CASSLGGSDSYEQYF.

At least ten counts were recorded for this clonotype. The rearrangement uses TRBV28 and TRBJ2-5, with 7 nucleotides matching TRBD2. Germline values: CDR1 MDHEN, CDR2 SYDVKM. Trimming cost V 8 bases and J 2 bases; bases outside gene matches: 8. The CDR3 contains 14 residues. The CDR3 DNA reads as TGTGCCAGCTCCCAGCGGGAACCACAAGAGACCCAGTACTTC. Its protein product is CASSQREPQETQYF.

V usage is TRBV6-1 and J usage is TRBJ1-1; D may be TRBD1 (6 bases). CDR1 is MNHNS and CDR2 is SASEGT in the germline V gene. This CDR3 is built from 14 residues. The V end was cut by 5 bases, the J end by 5 bases, with 15 bases between. The CDR3 reads CASSPGTSRTEAFF. The CDR3 nucleotides read TGTGCCAGCAGTCCGGGGACATCAAGGACTGAAGCTTTCTTT.

This clonotype occurred many times. The chain recombines TRBV12-3 or TRBV12-4 with TRBJ1-4, with D possibly matching TRBD1 (6 bases). V lost 3 bases to trimming and J lost 7 bases, with 12 bases between them. CDR3 size: 14 residues. The CDR3 protein is CASSFGARGEKLFF. As DNA, the CDR3 is TGTGCCAGCAGTTTTGGCGCCAGGGGTGAAAAACTGTTTTTT.

In this sample, this clonotype turned up many times. V is TRBV12-3 or TRBV12-4 and J is TRBJ1-2; D may be TRBD1 (6 bases). The CDR3 is 13 residues long. Trimming cost V 5 bases and J 8 bases, with 15 bases left between them. Here the CDR3 reads CASSLQGRRGYTF. As DNA, the CDR3 is TGTGCCAGCAGTCTACAGGGACGTAGGGGCTACACCTTC.

The gene calls are TRBV6-1 and TRBJ2-7; D is unclear. The CDR3 has 10 amino acids. With 10 bases removed from V and 3 bases from J, the gap between germline ends came to 7 bases. Germline CDR1 reads MNHNS; CDR2 reads SASEGT. DNA of the CDR3: TGTGCCACTTCAAACTACGAGCAGTACTTC. Its translation: CATSNYEQYF.

In this sample, this clonotype turned up many times. J is TRBJ1-5 and V is TRBV12-5; TRBD1 aligns across 8 bases. Germline V gives CDR1 LGHNT, CDR2 FRNRAP. This CDR3 spans 19 amino acids. J gave up 0 bases and V 0 bases, and 10 bases lay outside the gene matches. Here the CDR3 DNA reads TGTGCTAGTGGTTTGGTTTTGGGAACGGACAGGGCTAGCAATCAGCCCCAGCATTTT. Protein sequence: CASGLVLGTDRASNQPQHF.

This chain uses TRBV25-1 with TRBJ1-4; unclear D gene. The V end was cut by 4 bases, the J end by 10 bases, with 10 bases between. This CDR3 spans 12 amino acids. The germline V gene has CDR1 MGHDK and CDR2 SYGVNS. CDR3 DNA sequence: TGTGCCAGCAGTGCCTTCGACGGAAAACTGTTTTTT. Amino acids: CASSAFDGKLFF.

This clonotype came up many times. The V call is TRBV20-1, the J call TRBJ2-7; D tentatively reads TRBD1 or TRBD2 (5 bases each). Deletions cut 0 bases from V and 1 base from J, with 10 bases between. CDR3 length: 14 residues. Germline-derived CDR1 and CDR2 are DFQATT and SNEGSKA (reference sequence). The CDR3 loop is CSARDPGLSYEQYF. CDR3 nucleotides: TGCAGTGCTAGAGATCCGGGGCTGTCCTACGAGCAGTACTTC.

Comment on this clonotype: Its ends do not fully match the called genes, so a read error is possible. The chain uses TRBV15 and TRBJ1-5; 9 bases fit TRBD1. The CDR3 runs to 16 residues. CDR1 and CDR2 from the germline V gene are LNHNV and YYDKDF (reference sequence). The CDR3 spells CTTSRRLTGGDQPQHF. CDR3 in DNA: TGTACCACCAGCAGAAGATTGACAGGGGGAGATCAGCCCCAGCATTTT. The whole variable domain, remainder taken from reference TRBV15 and TRBJ1-5, is DAMVIQNPRYQVTQFGKPVTLSCSQTLNHNVMYWYQQKSSQAPKLLFHYYDKDFNNEADTPDNFQSRRPNTSFCFLDIRSPGLGDTAMYLCTTSRRLTGGDQPQHFGDGTRLSIL.

This clonotype was counted only a few times. The V and J genes are TRBV9 and TRBJ1-5; possible D gene TRBD1, 6 bases. V shed 3 bases and J shed 6 bases, with 16 bases lying between them. This CDR3 comprises 15 residues. From germline, CDR1 is SGDLS and CDR2 YYNGEE. This CDR3 is CASSAGEGGVQPQHF. The CDR3 DNA sequence: TGTGCCAGCAGCGCCGGTGAGGGGGGGGTTCAGCCCCAGCATTTT.

V is TRBV9 and J is TRBJ2-7; TRBD2 aligns across 10 bases. Per the germline V gene, CDR1 is SGDLS and CDR2 is YYNGEE. Unmatched junction bases numbered 7, after V lost 3 bases and J lost 4 bases. The CDR3 is 15 amino acids. CDR3 amino acids: CASSGPSGSTYEQYF. Here the CDR3 DNA reads TGTGCCAGCAGCGGGCCTAGCGGGAGTACGTACGAGCAGTACTTC.

The chain is built from TRBV5-6 and TRBJ1-2, with 7 bases aligning to TRBD1. The CDR3 is 15 residues long. CDR1 SGHDT and CDR2 YYEEEE come from the germline V gene. V lost 5 bases to trimming and J lost 7 bases; unmatched junction nucleotides: 14. CDR3 sequence reads: CASRAGTVGLPGYTF. CDR3 nucleotide sequence: TGTGCCAGCAGGGCCGGGACAGTCGGGTTGCCTGGCTACACCTTC.

This chain connects TRBV24-1 to TRBJ2-3; TRBD2 aligns across 9 bases. This CDR3 has 16 residues. Germline V gene sequence: CDR1 KGHDR, CDR2 SFDVKD. The V segment lost 0 bases and the J segment 7 bases; nucleotides outside the gene matches: 7. Written as DNA, the CDR3 is TGTGCCACCAGTGATTTGCTTAGCGGGAGTGGGTATACGCAGTATTTT. This translates into CATSDLLSGSGYTQYF.

This clonotype showed up just a few times. This chain links TRBV30 with TRBJ1-5; the match to TRBD1 covers 7 bases. Per germline, CDR1 GTSNPN and CDR2 SVGIG (reference sequence). V shed 4 bases and J 4 bases; nucleotides not matched to a gene: 7. The CDR3 loop spans 14 amino acids. The CDR3 loop reads CAWTRAGGNQPQHF. CDR3 DNA: TGTGCCTGGACCCGGGCAGGGGGAAATCAGCCCCAGCATTTT.

This clonotype was picked up many times. The V gene is TRBV2, the J gene TRBJ2-7; D gene unclear. Germline V gene sequence: CDR1 SNHLY, CDR2 FYNNEI. The CDR3 contains 11 residues. The V gene lost 8 bases and the J gene lost 2 bases, with 7 bases spanning the gap. CDR3 in amino acids: CASSQTYEQYF. In nucleotides, the CDR3 is TGTGCCAGCTCCCAGACCTACGAGCAGTACTTC.